A single sample gave rise to the 16 T cell receptor beta chains below, sequenced in a study of shared clonotypes between healthy human individuals. TCRdb's copy holds only in-frame clones and misses some; the assay was immunoSEQ multiplex PCR. The repertoire consists of 550,000 to 700,000 clones, with less than 80% occurring once and the leading ten covering roughly 1.9%. Source material: memory CD4+ T cells sorted from blood. As to subset: CD45RA-negative fraction. These receptors all come from a woman aged 30 to 39 in good health.

The chain recombines TRBV19 with TRBJ1-1; D unclear. The V gene's germline CDR1 is LNHDA and CDR2 SQIVND (reference sequence). The V end was cut by 9 bases, the J end by 1 base, with 6 bases between. CDR3 length: 11 amino acids. CDR3 in amino acids: CASYTNTEAFF. The CDR3 DNA sequence: TGTGCCAGCTACACGAACACTGAAGCTTTCTTT.

This rearrangement joins TRBV7-9 to TRBJ1-2; the D is unclear. V lost 1 base, J lost 6 bases, and 6 bases lay in between. Germline loops: CDR1 SEHNR, CDR2 FQNEAQ (reference sequence). The CDR3 length is 12 residues. DNA for the CDR3: TGTGCCAGCAGCTTAGGAGGGAATGGCTACACCTTC. Its protein product is CASSLGGNGYTF. The variable domain in full, completed from reference TRBV7-9 and TRBJ1-2, reads DTGVSQNPRHKITKRGQNVTFRCDPISEHNRLYWYRQTLGQGPEFLTYFQNEAQLEKSRLLSDRFSAERPKGSFSTLEIQRTEQGDSAMYLCASSLGGNGYTFGSGTRLTVV.

As concerns this clone: The sample contains more than one DNA sequence encoding this CDR3. This chain links TRBV2 with TRBJ2-3, with D unresolved. The CDR3 extends over 16 amino acids. Germline assignment: CDR1 SNHLY and CDR2 FYNNEI. The germline V and J ends were trimmed by 0 bases and 0 bases, with 10 bases remaining between them. The CDR3 protein is CASSEARATSTDTQYF. The CDR3 nucleotides are TGTGCCAGCAGTGAAGCGCGTGCTACTAGCACAGATACGCAGTATTTT.

This clone was detected once. The gene calls are TRBV7-6 and TRBJ1-3, with D maybe TRBD1 (6 bases). Germline CDR1 is SGHVS and CDR2 is FNYEAQ. This CDR3 is built from 16 residues. V lost 0 bases and J lost 0, with 9 bases in between. CDR3: CASSLAGQSSGNTIYF. CDR3 nucleotide sequence: TGTGCCAGCAGCTTAGCGGGACAAAGCTCTGGAAACACCATATATTTT.

This rearrangement joins TRBV28 to TRBJ1-1, with D hard to call. This CDR3 has 14 residues. Germline V gene lookup returns CDR1 MDHEN and CDR2 SYDVKM. V lost 2 bases and J lost 1, with 8 bases in between. The CDR3 region is CASSLGSPNTEAFF. The CDR3 DNA reads TGTGCCAGCAGTTTAGGCAGCCCGAACACTGAAGCTTTCTTT. Looking up the rest from reference TRBV28 and TRBJ1-1 gives the full variable domain: DVKVTQSSRYLVKRTGEKVFLECVQDMDHENMFWYRQDPGLGLRLIYFSYDVKMKEKGDIPEGYSVSREKKERFSLILESASTNQTSMYLCASSLGSPNTEAFFGQGTRLTVV.

V gene TRBV6-1 combines with J gene TRBJ1-4; perhaps TRBD1 as D (6 bases). V was clipped by 4 bases and J by 0 bases, with 9 bases between them. The CDR3 contains 15 residues. Germline V gene data show CDR1 as MNHNS and CDR2 as SASEGT. CDR3 residues: CASSVGTTTNEKLFF. The CDR3 DNA reads as TGTGCCAGCAGTGTCGGGACAACAACTAATGAAAAACTGTTTTTT.

CDR3 region: CAWSRPDRGQYEQYF. CDR3 bases: TGTGCCTGGAGTCGTCCGGACAGGGGGCAATACGAGCAGTACTTC. The chain links TRBV30 to TRBJ2-7; TRBD1 agrees at 11 bases. The CDR3 covers 15 residues. CDR1 is GTSNPN and CDR2 is SVGIG in the germline V gene (reference sequence). V lost 2 bases and J lost 4; bases outside the gene matches: 7.

Details on this clone: The identical CDR3 is also encoded by other nucleotide sequences in the sample. The chain links TRBV6-5 to TRBJ1-3; D not resolved. Germline loops: CDR1 MNHEY, CDR2 SVGAGI. The CDR3 is 11 residues long. V dropped 8 bases and J dropped 4 bases, with 6 bases sitting between them. For the CDR3, the DNA is TGTGCCAGCTCAAGGGGAAACACCATATATTTT. Its protein is CASSRGNTIYF.

This chain joins TRBV6-1 and TRBJ2-3; 9 nucleotides line up with TRBD1. After removal of 4 bases from V and 4 bases from J, the junction contained 6 bases not matched to a gene. CDR1 and CDR2 from the germline V gene are MNHNS and SASEGT. CDR3 size: 15 residues. This CDR3 reads CASSAGQGGADTQYF. CDR3 coding DNA: TGTGCCAGCAGTGCGGGACAGGGAGGCGCAGATACGCAGTATTTT.

This clone was detected only a few times. The identical CDR3 is also encoded by other nucleotide sequences in the sample. The chain combines TRBV10-3 with TRBJ1-5; tentative D call: TRBD1 (5 bases). V was cut by 4 bases and J by 0 bases, with 7 bases left in between. CDR1 is ENHRY, CDR2 SYGVKD, per germline. This CDR3 spans 14 amino acids. CDR3 nucleotide sequence: TGTGCCATCAGTGGGGACTCTAGCAATCAGCCCCAGCATTTT. It translates to CAISGDSSNQPQHF.

V is TRBV6-5 and J is TRBJ1-5; 9 bases match TRBD1. CDR1 is MNHEY and CDR2 is SVGAGI in the germline V gene. CDR3 length equals 15 residues. The junction had 10 bases not matched to a gene; V was cut back by 6 bases and J by 7 bases. This CDR3 reads CASSFTGTGRQPQHF. CDR3 DNA sequence: TGTGCCAGCAGCTTCACCGGGACAGGGAGACAGCCCCAGCATTTT.

The J gene is TRBJ2-1, the V gene TRBV7-9, with TRBD2 as a possible D gene (6 bases). V lost 5 bases, J lost 5 bases, and 13 bases lay in between. CDR1 and CDR2 from the germline V gene are SEHNR and FQNEAQ (reference sequence). The CDR3 covers 14 residues. The DNA of the CDR3 is TGTGCCAGCAGCCTCACTAGCAGGGACAATGAGCAGTTCTTC. Protein: CASSLTSRDNEQFF.

In its sample, this clone was seen once. The chain employs TRBV7-2 and TRBJ2-3; D gene unclear. Trimming took off 5 bases at V and 5 bases at J, with 14 bases between the two ends. CDR3 length equals 14 residues. Germline CDR1 SGHTA, CDR2 FQGNSA. The CDR3 DNA follows: TGTGCCAGCAGCCGCCCGAATGATGGAGATACGCAGTATTTT. This translates into CASSRPNDGDTQYF.

This clone was counted many times. V gene TRBV5-1 combines with J gene TRBJ2-2; D unresolved. CDR1 and CDR2 (germline): SGHRS, YFSETQ. V was cut by 4 bases and J by 3 bases, with 4 bases left in between. The CDR3 consists of 12 residues. CDR3 sequence reads: CASSVDTGELFF. The DNA of the CDR3 is TGCGCCAGCAGCGTTGACACCGGGGAGCTGTTTTTT.

The rearrangement uses TRBV28 and TRBJ1-3; no reliable D call. Per germline, CDR1 MDHEN and CDR2 SYDVKM. There are 10 residues in the CDR3. V lost 5 bases, J lost 11 bases, and 7 bases lay in between. CDR3 coding DNA: TGTGCCAGCAGTCGGACTGCCATATATTTT. It translates to CASSRTAIYF.

V is TRBV19 and J is TRBJ2-3; 7 bases match TRBD1. Germline V gene sequence: CDR1 LNHDA, CDR2 SQIVND (reference sequence). The ends lost 4 bases at V and 6 bases at J; junction bases unmatched: 10. This CDR3 is built from 15 residues. The CDR3 bases are TGTGCCAGTAGTACGTACAGGGGTGATTGGGATACGCAGTATTTT. This sequence encodes CASSTYRGDWDTQYF.